Following are 9 T cell receptor beta chains from one sample sequenced in a study of T cells in localized non-small cell lung cancer (dated by TCRdb to between 2020 and 2021). The receptor library was made with the immunoSEQ multiplex PCR assay. Not all clones reach the TCRdb copy of this immuneACCESS table, which keeps in-frame sequences only. Checked studies attribute under half of the gap to unresolved V genes and leave the rest unexplained. Recorded for this sample are some 3,500 clones; around 21% of them occurred a single time. In total, the top ten clones hold approximately 5.5% of the sample. The material sequenced was lung tumor tissue, taken before any cancer treatment. The receptors come from a female donor over 55 with stage II lung adenocarcinoma.

This clone was counted a few times. Sequence at one end of the junction differs from germline and may be a read error. The rearrangement joins TRBV5-1 to TRBJ2-7; 12 nucleotides align to TRBD2. This CDR3 contains 14 residues. Germline CDR1 SGHRS, CDR2 YFSETQ. CDR3 DNA: TGCGCCAGCAGCCCCGGACTAGCGGGATACGGGCAGTACTTC. It encodes CASSPGLAGYGQYF.

This clone turned up a few times. This chain uses TRBV11-3 with TRBJ2-5; TRBD2 agrees at 11 bases. The trim removed 1 base at V and 3 bases at J, leaving 7 bases unmatched. This CDR3 spans 17 amino acids. Germline V gene lookup returns CDR1 SGHNT and CDR2 YENEEA. CDR3 sequence: CASSLGPSGRREETQYF. For the CDR3, the DNA is TGTGCCAGCAGCTTAGGCCCTAGCGGGAGGCGGGAAGAGACCCAGTACTTC.

This chain connects TRBV6-8 to TRBJ2-5; D unclear. Per germline, CDR1 MNHGY and CDR2 SAAAGT. The V end was cut by 5 bases, the J end by 9 bases, with 16 bases between. The CDR3 covers 13 residues. Here the CDR3 reads CASSTELRSAQYF. The CDR3 bases are TGTGCCAGCAGTACAGAGCTCAGGTCGGCCCAGTACTTC.

By share, this clone ranks as medium-sized. The rearrangement joins TRBV19 to TRBJ1-4, with 7 bases identical to TRBD1. The CDR3 has 13 residues. The V gene's germline CDR1 is LNHDA and CDR2 SQIVND (reference sequence). V dropped 6 bases and J dropped 7; count of bases not matched to a gene: 5. The CDR3 region has the DNA TGTGCCAGTAGCGGGACAGTAGGTGAAAAACTGTTTTTT. Amino acid sequence: CASSGTVGEKLFF. Filled out from reference TRBV19 and TRBJ1-4, the complete variable domain reads DGGITQSPKYLFRKEGQNVTLSCEQNLNHDAMYWYRQDPGQGLRLIYYSQIVNDFQKGDIAEGYSVSREKKESFPLTVTSAQKNPTAFYLCASSGTVGEKLFFGSGTQLSVL.

The V and J genes are TRBV6-8 and TRBJ2-2, with TRBD1 identical over 8 bases. CDR3 length: 15 amino acids. Unmatched junction bases numbered 1, after V lost 0 bases and J lost 4 bases. Germline V gives CDR1 MNHGY, CDR2 SAAAGT. CDR3 loop: CASSYSQGGTGELFF. The DNA of the CDR3 is TGTGCCAGCAGTTACTCACAGGGGGGCACCGGGGAGCTGTTTTTT.

This clone was counted ten times or more. The gene calls are TRBV11-3 and TRBJ2-5; 7 nucleotides agree with TRBD2. This CDR3 comprises 14 residues. CDR1 SGHNT and CDR2 YENEEA come from the germline V gene. The ends lost 1 base at V and 2 bases at J; junction bases unmatched: 1. The CDR3 loop reads CASSLGSGQETQYF. The CDR3, as DNA: TGTGCCAGCAGCTTAGGTAGCGGGCAAGAGACCCAGTACTTC.

This sequence joins TRBV5-1 and TRBJ2-5, with a possible D match to TRBD2 (7 bases). V was pared by 3 bases and J by 5 bases, with 17 bases between. The CDR3 runs to 15 residues. CDR1 is SGHRS, CDR2 YFSETQ, per germline. CDR3 loop: CASSSNAGAEETQYF. CDR3 coding DNA: TGCGCCAGCAGCTCAAATGCGGGGGCGGAGGAGACCCAGTACTTC.

The chain links TRBV29-1 to TRBJ2-5; a possible D gene is TRBD1 (5 bases). V lost 1 base to trimming and J lost 5 bases, with 14 bases between them. Germline values: CDR1 SQVTM, CDR2 ANQGSEA. The CDR3 consists of 14 residues. CDR3 nucleotides: TGCAGCGTTGAAGGGGGCGGTCTTGTCGAGACCCAGTACTTC. As protein: CSVEGGGLVETQYF.

This clone has only a few counts. The chain uses TRBV9 and TRBJ2-2; weak D call: TRBD2 (7 bases). Germline CDR1 reads SGDLS; CDR2 reads YYNGEE. Trimming removed 5 bases from V and 6 bases from J, with 11 bases in between. This CDR3 comprises 13 residues. The CDR3 coding sequence is TGTGCCAGCAGTGGGGAGGGGGCCGGGGAGCTGTTTTTT. Translating gives CASSGEGAGELFF. The full variable domain, its missing parts supplied by reference TRBV9 and TRBJ2-2, is DSGVTQTPKHLITATGQRVTLRCSPRSGDLSVYWYQQSLDQGLQFLIQYYNGEERAKGNILERFSAQQFPDLHSELNLSSLELGDSALYFCASSGEGAGELFFGEGSRLTVL.